These 9 T cell receptor beta chains originate from one sample sequenced in a study of breast tumors, draining lymph nodes, adjacent tissues. The lymph nodes were axillary draining lymph nodes from breast cancer patients. TCRdb fed the multiplex PCR reads into MiXCR, producing one record per CDR3 protein. The sample includes some 120,000 distinct CDR3 sequences, just under 20% of them seen just once. The sequenced sample consisted of axillary lymph node tissue. The receptors come from a female donor with breast cancer. Some clones in this sample may be carry-over from other donors' samples.

The chain has TRBV4-1 and TRBJ1-2; D is perhaps TRBD1 (6 bases). Germline CDR1 reads MGHRA; CDR2 reads YSYEKL. The CDR3 extends over 16 amino acids. The V end was cut by 1 base, the J end by 4 bases, with 16 bases between. CDR3 protein: CASSQGDQGLFYGYTF. CDR3 DNA: TGCGCCAGCAGCCAAGGTGACCAGGGGTTATTCTATGGCTACACCTTC.

This clonotype was recorded many times. The V gene is TRBV29-1, the J gene TRBJ2-5, with D maybe TRBD1 (5 bases). The CDR3 totals 14 residues. The germline V and J ends were trimmed by 8 bases and 1 base, with 17 bases remaining between them. Germline CDR1 and CDR2: SQVTM and ANQGSEA. CDR3: CSPVPIGAQETQYF. CDR3 in DNA: TGCAGCCCCGTTCCAATAGGGGCCCAAGAGACCCAGTACTTC.

There are a few counts of this clonotype. This chain uses TRBV3-1 with TRBJ2-2, with 9 bases matching TRBD2. V lost 1 base to trimming and J lost 0 bases; unmatched junction nucleotides: 3. The CDR3 is 17 amino acids. Germline V gene data show CDR1 as LGHDT and CDR2 as YNNKEL (reference sequence). The CDR3 nucleotides read TGTGCCAGCAGCCAAGTACCTAGCGGGGCGAACACCGGGGAGCTGTTTTTT. It specifies CASSQVPSGANTGELFF.

This clonotype was recorded many times. The V call is TRBV20-1, the J call TRBJ1-2; D may be TRBD1 (5 bases). The CDR3 loop spans 13 amino acids. V was shortened by 6 bases and J by 8 bases, with 19 bases between the two germline ends. Germline assignment: CDR1 DFQATT and CDR2 SNEGSKA (reference sequence). CDR3 nucleotide sequence: TGCAGTGCAGCCAGACAGCTGGATATGGGCTACACCTTC. Protein: CSAARQLDMGYTF.

This clonotype has at least ten counts. The CDR3 loop is CSARAFHEQFF. The CDR3 DNA is TGCAGTGCTAGAGCTTTCCATGAGCAGTTCTTC. The gene calls are TRBV20-1 and TRBJ2-1; D is undetermined. The CDR3 sequence is 11 residues long. V lost 1 base and J lost 8, with 6 bases in between. Per germline, CDR1 DFQATT and CDR2 SNEGSKA (reference sequence).

This clonotype was seen at least ten times. The gene calls are TRBV3-1 and TRBJ2-7, with 8 positions matching TRBD2. The germline V gene encodes CDR1 LGHDT and CDR2 YNNKEL (reference sequence). With 6 bases clipped from V and 2 bases from J, the junction kept 6 bases outside the gene matches. The length of the CDR3 is 14 residues. The CDR3 spells CASSQTSGPYEQYF. As DNA, the CDR3 is TGTGCCAGCAGTCAAACTAGCGGCCCCTACGAGCAGTACTTC.

The sample holds many counts of this clonotype. The J gene is TRBJ2-2, the V gene TRBV9; 13 nucleotides line up with TRBD2. V lost 2 bases and J lost 10; bases outside the gene matches: 5. CDR3 length: 15 amino acids. Germline V gene sequence: CDR1 SGDLS, CDR2 YYNGEE. This CDR3 reads CASSVAGLAGPELFF. DNA of the CDR3: TGTGCCAGCAGCGTGGCGGGACTAGCGGGGCCGGAGCTGTTTTTT.

The gene calls are TRBV7-2 and TRBJ1-4; D remains unclear. V was shortened by 6 bases and J by 0 bases, with 17 bases between the two germline ends. This CDR3 has 17 amino acids. CDR1 is SGHTA, CDR2 FQGNSA, per germline. The CDR3 loop reads CASSPDTLVATNEKLFF. The CDR3 DNA is TGTGCCAGCAGTCCCGATACCCTAGTTGCAACTAATGAAAAACTGTTTTTT.

This clonotype came up a few times. A single base separates this from a much larger clone, so it may be a read error. The chain joins TRBV9 to TRBJ1-2, with 9 bases lining up with TRBD1. The CDR3 sequence is 16 residues long. CDR1 SGDLS and CDR2 YYNGEE come from the germline V gene. The CDR3 coding sequence is TGTGCCAGCAGCGTAGGCCCTTTAGACAGGGGGTCCGGCTACGCCTTC. Protein sequence: CASSVGPLDRGSGYAF.